One and the same sample provided the 13 T cell receptor beta chains below, sequenced in a study of blood T cell repertoires in COVID-19. Sequencing used immunoSEQ multiplex PCR; TCRdb keeps in-frame clones, though not all of them. The sample includes 200,000 to 300,000 clones, 85% of them seen just once. Sequenced sample: peripheral blood. These TCRs come from a woman aged 55-69 years with active or convalescent COVID-19.

The V gene is TRBV11-3, the J gene TRBJ2-4; unclear D gene. There are 12 residues in the CDR3. CDR1 and CDR2 from the germline V gene are SGHNT and YENEEA. V was cut by 1 base and J by 7 bases, with 5 bases left in between. Here the CDR3 reads CASSLGANIQYF. The CDR3 DNA reads as TGTGCCAGCAGCTTAGGTGCGAACATTCAGTACTTC. The variable domain in full, with the rest retrieved from reference TRBV11-3 and TRBJ2-4, is EAGVVQSPRYKIIEKKQPVAFWCNPISGHNTLYWYLQNLGQGPELLIRYENEEAVDDSQLPKDRFSAERLKGVDSTLKIQPAELGDSAVYLCASSLGANIQYFGAGTRLSVL.

The chain uses TRBV2 and TRBJ1-5, with TRBD1 matching 11 bases. The J segment lost 7 bases and the V segment lost 4 bases, leaving 3 bases of the junction unmatched. Germline CDR1 SNHLY, CDR2 FYNNEI. The CDR3 spans 14 residues. The CDR3 nucleotides are TGTGCCAGCAGTGGGACAGGGGGCAGCCAGCCCCAGCATTTT. This codes for CASSGTGGSQPQHF. Full variable domain (remainder filled in from reference TRBV2 and TRBJ1-5): EPEVTQTPSHQVTQMGQEVILRCVPISNHLYFYWYRQILGQKVEFLVSFYNNEISEKSEIFDDQFSVERPDGSNFTLKIRSTKLEDSAMYFCASSGTGGSQPQHFGDGTRLSIL.

This sequence joins TRBV19 and TRBJ2-5; 9 nucleotides match TRBD1. The V segment lost 3 bases and the J segment 6 bases; nucleotides outside the gene matches: 5. The CDR3 consists of 14 residues. CDR1 is LNHDA and CDR2 is SQIVND in the germline V gene (reference sequence). The CDR3 is CASSITGQGQTQYF. Here the CDR3 DNA reads TGTGCCAGTAGTATCACGGGACAGGGTCAGACCCAGTACTTC.

The chain recombines TRBV4-2 with TRBJ2-6, with D maybe TRBD1 (7 bases). This CDR3 contains 15 residues. The germline V gene has CDR1 LGHNA and CDR2 YNFKEQ. The germline V and J ends were trimmed by 6 bases and 2 bases, with 11 bases remaining between them. CDR3 protein: CASRIRGAGANVLTF. In nucleotides, the CDR3 is TGTGCCAGCAGAATCAGGGGGGCTGGGGCCAACGTCCTGACTTTC.

V is TRBV2 and J is TRBJ2-1; no reliable D call. The CDR3 spans 11 residues. Looked up from germline, CDR1 is SNHLY and CDR2 is FYNNEI. The ends were cut back, 2 bases at V and 9 bases at J, with 5 bases in the middle. The CDR3 is CASSETSEQFF. The CDR3 DNA follows: TGTGCCAGCAGTGAAACTTCTGAGCAGTTCTTC.

The chain uses TRBV11-2 and TRBJ2-1; D remains unclear. This CDR3 is built from 17 residues. Germline V gives CDR1 SGHAT, CDR2 FQNNGV. The V end lost 1 base, the J end lost 0 bases, and 13 bases lay between the germline ends. CDR3 sequence reads: CASSLAGRQGSYNEQFF. The CDR3 nucleotides read TGTGCCAGCAGCTTAGCGGGTCGCCAAGGCTCCTACAATGAGCAGTTCTTC.

The chain is built from TRBV6-4 and TRBJ1-6; no firm D call. V was cut by 6 bases and J by 2 bases, with 8 bases left in between. This CDR3 has 14 amino acids. Germline V gene data show CDR1 as MRHNA and CDR2 as SNTAGT. Written as DNA, the CDR3 is TGTGCCAGCAGCCTACGCGCCTATAATTCACCCCTCCACTTT. Encoded protein: CASSLRAYNSPLHF.

This clone was seen once. J is TRBJ2-6 and V is TRBV7-2, with D maybe TRBD2 (5 bases). The CDR3 has 18 residues. Trimming removed 4 bases at V and 6 bases at J, with 22 bases between. Germline V gives CDR1 SGHTA, CDR2 FQGNSA. The CDR3 DNA is TGTGCCAGCAGCTCGACGGGATGGGGTTCGCGTGCGGCCAACGTCCTGACTTTC. Its translation is CASSSTGWGSRAANVLTF.

This clone appeared a few times. This chain uses TRBV5-1 with TRBJ2-7; 10 bases are a match to TRBD2. J was trimmed by 0 bases and V by 4 bases; bases with no gene match: 19. Germline-derived CDR1 and CDR2 are SGHRS and YFSETQ. The CDR3 is 20 residues long. The CDR3 bases are TGCGCCAGCAGCCTCCTCGGCGGGCTAGCGGGAGCCCTCAGCTCCTACGAGCAGTACTTC. Its translation is CASSLLGGLAGALSSYEQYF.

Many counts were recorded for this clone. This chain joins TRBV10-2 and TRBJ1-3; 9 nucleotides align to TRBD1. This CDR3 is 14 amino acids long. V lost 5 bases and J lost 3; bases outside the gene matches: 2. Germline lookup yields CDR1 WSHSY and CDR2 SAAADI. The CDR3 is CASSQTGGGNTIYF. The DNA for the CDR3 is TGCGCCAGCAGTCAGACAGGGGGTGGAAACACCATATATTTT.

The J gene is TRBJ1-6, the V gene TRBV6-5; D gene ambiguous. The CDR3 covers 14 residues. V was cut by 5 bases and J by 8 bases, with 13 bases left in between. Per germline, CDR1 MNHEY and CDR2 SVGAGI. CDR3 sequence (DNA): TGTGCCAGCAGTCAGGCGGGAGAGTATTCACCCCTCCACTTT. Residues: CASSQAGEYSPLHF.

The genes are TRBV2 and TRBJ2-5; perhaps TRBD1 as D (5 bases). V lost 2 bases and J 4 bases, leaving 11 bases between the germline ends. Germline V CDR1 and CDR2: SNHLY, FYNNEI. The CDR3 length is 14 residues. The CDR3 sequence is CASSEQGMGETQYF. CDR3 nucleotides: TGTGCCAGCAGTGAACAGGGTATGGGAGAGACCCAGTACTTC.

The chain has TRBV3-1 (or the pseudogene TRBV3-2) and TRBJ2-3, with D unclear. V was cut by 4 bases and J by 2 bases, with 7 bases left in between. Germline assignment: CDR1 LGHDT and CDR2 YNNKEL (reference sequence). CDR3 length: 13 residues. The CDR3: CASSLYNTDTQYF. CDR3 bases: TGTGCCAGCAGCCTGTACAACACAGATACGCAGTATTTT.